This TCR beta chain is drawn from a study of blood T cell repertoires in COVID-19. Across the whole study: The United States, Italy and Spain were the sources of the acute and convalescent COVID-19 samples.

A few counts support this clone. How the authors handled the data: The authors estimated nucleated cell counts from reference gene primer amplification. Assay: immunoSEQ multiplex PCR; the TCRdb copy retains only in-frame clones and omits some. V and J calls and clone size are those listed in that table; D and trimming were worked out from the DNA. The profile shows 250,000 to 350,000 clones, just under 85% of them singletons. V lost 6 bases to trimming and J lost 3 bases, with 12 bases between them. This CDR3 is 15 amino acids long. Germline V gene lookup returns CDR1 MDHEN and CDR2 SYDVKM. The V and J genes are TRBV28 and TRBJ2-6; tentatively, D is TRBD1 (6 bases). The material sequenced was peripheral blood. This receptor was taken from a woman aged 50 to 60 with active or convalescent COVID-19. CDR3: CASRGASDGANVLTF. The DNA of the CDR3 is TGTGCCAGCAGGGGGGCCTCAGATGGGGCCAACGTCCTGACTTTC.